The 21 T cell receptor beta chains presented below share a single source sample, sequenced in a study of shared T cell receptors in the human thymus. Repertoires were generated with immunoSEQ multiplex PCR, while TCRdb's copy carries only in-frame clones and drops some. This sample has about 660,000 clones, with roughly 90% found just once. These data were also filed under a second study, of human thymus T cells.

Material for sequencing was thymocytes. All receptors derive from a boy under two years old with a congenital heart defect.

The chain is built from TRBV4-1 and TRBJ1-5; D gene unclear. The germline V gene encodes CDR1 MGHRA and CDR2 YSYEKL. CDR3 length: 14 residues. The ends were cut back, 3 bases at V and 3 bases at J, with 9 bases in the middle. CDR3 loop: CASSHTRDNQPQHF. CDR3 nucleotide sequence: TGCGCCAGCAGCCATACCCGGGACAATCAGCCCCAGCATTTT.

CDR3 residues: CASSENSLADGLAKNIQYF. CDR3 coding DNA: TGTGCCAGCAGTGAAAATTCTTTAGCGGACGGATTAGCCAAAAACATTCAGTACTTC. The J gene is TRBJ2-4, the V gene TRBV6-1; D perhaps matches TRBD2 (6 bases). The CDR3 spans 19 residues. Trimming took off 2 bases at V and 0 bases at J, with 20 bases between the two ends. Germline V gene sequence: CDR1 MNHNS, CDR2 SASEGT.

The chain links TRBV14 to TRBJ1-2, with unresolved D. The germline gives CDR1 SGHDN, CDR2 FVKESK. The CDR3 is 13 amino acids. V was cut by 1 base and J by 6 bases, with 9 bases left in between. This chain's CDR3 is CASSQGGGNGYTF. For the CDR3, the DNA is TGTGCCAGCAGCCAAGGGGGAGGCAATGGCTACACCTTC.

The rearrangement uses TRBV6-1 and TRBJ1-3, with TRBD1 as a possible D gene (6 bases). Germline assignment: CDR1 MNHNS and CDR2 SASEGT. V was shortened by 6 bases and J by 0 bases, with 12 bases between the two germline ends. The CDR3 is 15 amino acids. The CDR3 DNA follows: TGTGCCAGCAGAGCAGGGGCCGGCTCTGGAAACACCATATATTTT. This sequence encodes CASRAGAGSGNTIYF.

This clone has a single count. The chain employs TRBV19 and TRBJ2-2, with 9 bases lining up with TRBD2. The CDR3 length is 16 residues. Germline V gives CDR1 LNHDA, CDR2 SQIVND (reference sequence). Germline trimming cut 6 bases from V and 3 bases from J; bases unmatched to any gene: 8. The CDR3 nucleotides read TGTGCCAGTAGCCGACCGGGACTAGCACACACCGGGGAGCTGTTTTTT. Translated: CASSRPGLAHTGELFF.

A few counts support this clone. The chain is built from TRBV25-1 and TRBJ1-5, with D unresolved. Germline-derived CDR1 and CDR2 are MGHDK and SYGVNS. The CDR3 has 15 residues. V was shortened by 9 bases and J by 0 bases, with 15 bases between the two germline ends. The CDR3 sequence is CARTLQFYSNQPQHF. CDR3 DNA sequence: TGTGCCAGAACCCTACAGTTTTATAGCAATCAGCCCCAGCATTTT.

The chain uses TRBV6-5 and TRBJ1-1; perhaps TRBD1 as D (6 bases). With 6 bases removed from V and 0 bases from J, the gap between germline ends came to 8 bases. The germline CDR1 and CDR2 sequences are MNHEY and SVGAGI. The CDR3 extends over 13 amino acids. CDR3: CASRQGMNTEAFF. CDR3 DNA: TGTGCCAGCAGACAGGGAATGAACACTGAAGCTTTCTTT.

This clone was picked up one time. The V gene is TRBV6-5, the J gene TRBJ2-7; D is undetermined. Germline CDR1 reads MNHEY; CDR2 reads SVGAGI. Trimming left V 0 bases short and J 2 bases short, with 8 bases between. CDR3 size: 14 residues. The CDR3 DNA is TGTGCCAGCAGTTACTCCCCCGGTGCCTACGAGCAGTACTTC. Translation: CASSYSPGAYEQYF.

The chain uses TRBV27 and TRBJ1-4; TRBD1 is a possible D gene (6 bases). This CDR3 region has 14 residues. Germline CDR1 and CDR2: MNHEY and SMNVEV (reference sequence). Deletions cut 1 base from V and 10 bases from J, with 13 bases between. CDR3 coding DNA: TGTGCCAGCAGTTTATGGGGGGGCAACGGAAAACTGTTTTTT. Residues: CASSLWGGNGKLFF.

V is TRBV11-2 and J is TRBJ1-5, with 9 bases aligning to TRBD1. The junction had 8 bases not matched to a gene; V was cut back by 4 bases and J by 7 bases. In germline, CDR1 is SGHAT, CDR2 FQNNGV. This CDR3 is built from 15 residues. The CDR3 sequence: CASSSGQGVTQPQHF. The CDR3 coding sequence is TGTGCCAGCAGCTCGGGACAGGGAGTCACCCAGCCCCAGCATTTT.

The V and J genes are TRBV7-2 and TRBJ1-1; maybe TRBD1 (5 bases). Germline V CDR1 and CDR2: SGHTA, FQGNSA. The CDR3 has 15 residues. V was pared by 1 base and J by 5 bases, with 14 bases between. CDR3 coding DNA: TGTGCCAGCAGCTTAGTGGGACTCACGGGGACTGAAGCTTTCTTT. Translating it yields CASSLVGLTGTEAFF.

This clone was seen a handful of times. CDR3 nucleotides: TGTGCCAGTAGTTATTCTGAAGTCCGTGACAGGGGGGCCAAGGGCCTCTACAATGAGCAGTTCTTC. Translated, it gives CASSYSEVRDRGAKGLYNEQFF. The gene calls are TRBV19 and TRBJ2-1; 9 bases agree with TRBD1. With 5 bases clipped from V and 3 bases from J, the junction kept 26 bases outside the gene matches. The CDR3 is made up of 22 amino acids. CDR1 and CDR2 from the germline V gene are LNHDA and SQIVND (reference sequence).

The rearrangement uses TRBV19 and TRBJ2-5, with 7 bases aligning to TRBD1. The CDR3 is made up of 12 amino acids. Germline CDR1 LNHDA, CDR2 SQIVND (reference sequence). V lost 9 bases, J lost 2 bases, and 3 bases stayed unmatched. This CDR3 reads CASRQGQETQYF. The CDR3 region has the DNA TGTGCCAGCCGACAGGGACAAGAGACCCAGTACTTC.

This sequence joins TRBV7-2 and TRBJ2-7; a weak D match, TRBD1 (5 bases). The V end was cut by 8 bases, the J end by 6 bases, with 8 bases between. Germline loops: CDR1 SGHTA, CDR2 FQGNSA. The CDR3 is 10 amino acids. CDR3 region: CASSGSEQYF. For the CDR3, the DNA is TGTGCCAGCTCAGGGTCCGAGCAGTACTTC.

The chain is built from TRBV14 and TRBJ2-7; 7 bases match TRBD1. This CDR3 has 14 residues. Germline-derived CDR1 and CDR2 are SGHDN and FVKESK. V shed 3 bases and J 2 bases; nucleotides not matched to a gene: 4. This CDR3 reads CASSHRGCAYEQYF. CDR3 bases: TGTGCCAGCAGCCACAGGGGGTGTGCCTACGAGCAGTACTTC.

For the CDR3, the DNA is TGTGCCAGCAGCTCGCTAGCGGGAGGGTTCTGGGGGCAGTTCTTC. Translating it yields CASSSLAGGFWGQFF. The V gene is TRBV7-2, the J gene TRBJ2-1; TRBD2 aligns across 12 bases. CDR3 length equals 15 residues. CDR1 and CDR2 (germline): SGHTA, FQGNSA. With V trimmed by 4 bases and J by 12 bases, 10 bases remained unmatched.

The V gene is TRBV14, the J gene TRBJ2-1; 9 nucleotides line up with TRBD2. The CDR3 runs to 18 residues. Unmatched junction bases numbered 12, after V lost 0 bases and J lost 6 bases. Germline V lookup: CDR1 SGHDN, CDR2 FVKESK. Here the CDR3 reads CASSQDGTSSRGANEQFF. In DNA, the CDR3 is TGTGCCAGCAGCCAAGATGGGACTAGCAGTCGAGGAGCCAATGAGCAGTTCTTC.

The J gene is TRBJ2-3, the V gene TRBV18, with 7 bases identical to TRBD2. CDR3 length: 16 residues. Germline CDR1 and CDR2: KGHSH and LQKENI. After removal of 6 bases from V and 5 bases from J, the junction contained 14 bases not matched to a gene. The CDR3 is CASSPPSGYGKDTQYF. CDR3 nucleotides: TGTGCCAGCTCGCCGCCTAGCGGTTACGGGAAAGATACGCAGTATTTT.

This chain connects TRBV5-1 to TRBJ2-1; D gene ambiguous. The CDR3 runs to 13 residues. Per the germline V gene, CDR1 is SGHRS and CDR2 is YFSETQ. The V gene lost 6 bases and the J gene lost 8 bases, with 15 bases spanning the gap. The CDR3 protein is CASTLDVADEQFF. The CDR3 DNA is TGCGCCAGCACCCTAGACGTCGCAGATGAGCAGTTCTTC.

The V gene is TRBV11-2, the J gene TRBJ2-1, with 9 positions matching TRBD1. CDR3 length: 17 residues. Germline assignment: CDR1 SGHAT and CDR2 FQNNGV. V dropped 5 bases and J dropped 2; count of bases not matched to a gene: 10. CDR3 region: CASSSTRGQGTYNEQFF. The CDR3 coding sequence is TGTGCCAGCAGCAGCACGCGGGGACAGGGTACCTACAATGAGCAGTTCTTC.

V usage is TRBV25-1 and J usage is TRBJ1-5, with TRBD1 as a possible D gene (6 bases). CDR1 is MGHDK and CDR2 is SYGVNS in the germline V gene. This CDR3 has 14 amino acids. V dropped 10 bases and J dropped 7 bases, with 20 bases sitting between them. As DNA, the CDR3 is TGTGCCAAAAGGGCAGGGGTCGAGGGGCAGCCCCAGCATTTT. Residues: CAKRAGVEGQPQHF.